Listed here is a single TCR beta chain. The target of this receptor is not known. Base qualities were left out, and no much larger clone turns up one base away. This specimen comes from a study of shared clonotypes between healthy human individuals (dated by TCRdb to 2019 to 2021). Study-level background: A few men and a couple of women, aged 18 to 49 years, made up the cohort. For each donor, three plates each were used for CD4 naive and CD4 memory, two plates were used for CD8 naive, and one plate was used for CD8 memory. To estimate repertoire size and how much clonotypes are shared between individuals, the study performed deep sequencing of blood TCR repertoires from a handful of healthy adults. To increase sequencing depth and limit assay-specific biases, TCR repertoire library preparation and sequencing were carried out by different laboratories using diverse techniques. Each donor's leukapheresis produced roughly between roughly 0.85 and 10 billion PBMCs. Broader findings and caveats from the paper: Based on pairwise subsampling, the degree of clonotype sharing among donors was expected to be affected by sequencing depth. Only blood was sampled, and tissue TCR repertoires likely differ from those in blood. Naive subsets generally had larger estimated clonotype richness than memory subsets did. Because the study included only a small number of donors, the genetic and exposure-history diversity represented was limited. Clonotypes shared by all four sorted-subset donors showed higher generation probabilities than non-shared clonotypes. Across a few donors, about 5% of naive CD4, around 3.5% of naive CD8, under 2.5% of memory CD4, and 0.4% of memory CD8 clonotypes were shared. Even with the large sequencing depth, rarefaction of the sorted-subset datasets indicated that sequencing was incomplete.

The donors were healthy, HIV-negative adults who had no recently reported acute infections or vaccinations. Every donor was a Caucasian adult residing in Nashville, Tennessee, USA. CD4+ T cells were enriched through magnetic negative selection, after which naive cells were positively selected on CD45RA and the remaining negative fraction served as the memory subset. After blood collection by leukapheresis, PBMCs were isolated using Ficoll-Histopaque density gradient centrifugation and then cryopreserved in the vapor phase of liquid nitrogen. Analytical flow cytometry was used to check the purity and quantity of every magnetically sorted T cell population. From each sorted fraction, genomic DNA was isolated and quantified by UV absorbance on a Nanodrop 2000c. Using the deep immunoSEQ assay, multiplex PCR amplified TCR CDR3 regions from genomic DNA. Genomic DNA extracted from each cell subset was distributed evenly over all wells of several immunoSEQ 96-well plates, and each plate served as one replicate. Each replicate PCR for sorted subsets received 150 to 250 ng genomic DNA, equal to roughly 29,000 T cell genomes. Purified libraries were measured with a Qubit 3.0 fluorometer, size-checked on a Bioanalyzer 2100, and measured again with the KAPA Library Quantification kit. A separate single-read 150-cycle Illumina NextSeq 550 flow cell was used to sequence each immunoSEQ 96-well plate. As for the original processing: The immunoSEQ output contained only junctional sequences without quality scores, so filtering could not match that applied to full-length reads. Sequences were annotated with PyIR, a Python wrapper for IgBLAST v1.9, and V/J genes and CDR3 were assigned using IMGT germline references. Reads were removed for weak V/J assignments (E-value above 1e-6), missing CDR3, stop codons, out-of-frame junctions, or ambiguous translated residues. V3J clonotypes were defined by identical inferred V gene, J gene, and CDR3 amino acid sequence. To compute the percentage overlap between repertoires, the number of shared unique clonotypes was divided by the size of the smaller repertoire. Three approaches were used to assess repertoire richness: RTK rarefaction, the Chao1 estimator, and Recon v2.1 estimates of unobserved clonotypes. For all TCRbeta clonotypes obtained by the gDNA method from a few donors, generation probabilities were computed with OLGA. The source is immuneACCESS, and TCRdb retained only in-frame sequences with V and J called. Part of the clones is not carried over; for the studies checked, unresolved V genes explain less than half of this, and the remainder is unexplained. D and trimming were read from the DNA, whereas the V and J calls and clone size are those reported in that table. This sample holds roughly 2.4 million clones; roughly 95% were observed only once. In total, the top ten clones hold over 0.1% of the sample.

From its cysteine to its phenylalanine, the CDR3 spans 15 amino acids. Just the 45-base CDR3 DNA is kept, in frame starting at base 1. Via the germline V gene, CDR1 is LGHNA and CDR2 YSLEER. V is cut by 4 bases and J by 4 bases, and the space between the germline ends is 13 bases. This TCR was recovered from a man younger than 35 in good health. The chain is made from TRBV4-3 and TRBJ1-4, with TRBD1 tentatively as D gene (5 bases match). Sequenced sample: naive CD4+ T cells sorted from blood. In light of the paper, this sample's cell subset or site label describes: CD45RA+ positively selected. The encoded CDR3 is CASSLLGGDNEKLFF. The DNA sequence reads TGCGCCAGCAGCCTGCTGGGGGGGGATAATGAAAAACTGTTTTTT.